This note documents a single TCR beta chain sequence. TCRdb's copy holds only in-frame clones and misses some; the assay was immunoSEQ multiplex PCR. Of under 15,000 clones in the sample, almost 90% were seen once. The sample comes from a study of T cell changes during pregnancy in multiple sclerosis. V shed 0 bases, J shed 0 bases, and the junction held 3 bases outside the gene matches. Germline CDR1 and CDR2: SGHNT and YYREEE (reference sequence). The CDR3 loop spans 16 amino acids. Sequencing was performed on CD8+ T cells from peripheral blood mononuclear cells, taken in the first trimester of pregnancy. This chain links TRBV5-4 with TRBJ2-1; 7 positions match TRBD2. The sequence was obtained from a female donor with multiple sclerosis, enrolled in a pregnancy study. The CDR3 loop reads CASSLGAGFSYNEQFF. CDR3 in DNA: TGTGCCAGCAGCTTGGGAGCGGGGTTCTCCTACAATGAGCAGTTCTTC. The full variable domain, with the rest looked up from reference TRBV5-4 and TRBJ2-1, is ETGVTQSPTHLIKTRGQQVTLRCSSQSGHNTVSWYQQALGQGPQFIFQYYREEENGRGNFPPRFSGLQFPNYSSELNVNALELDDSALYLCASSLGAGFSYNEQFFGPGTRLTVL.